This T cell receptor (beta chain) was captured by sequencing in a study of blood T cell repertoires in COVID-19. Study details: Sites in the United States, Italy and Spain provided acute and convalescent COVID-19 samples. Sample material is recorded as cDNA or gDNA derived from T cells, B-cell-depleted T cells, or PBMCs.

The CDR3 is made up of 14 amino acids. Germline CDR1 is SGHAT and CDR2 is FQNNGV. The V end was cut by 5 bases, the J end by 1 base, with 10 bases between. Authors' methods: It was from reference gene primer amplification that nucleated cell counts were estimated. TCRdb's table, derived via immunoSEQ multiplex PCR, lists solely in-frame clones and lacks some. The V and J calls and clone size come from that table; D and trimming were worked out from the DNA. The sample shows about 410,000 clones, just over 85% of them seen only once. The sequenced sample was peripheral blood. The chain carries TRBV11-2 and TRBJ2-3, with D possibly being TRBD2 (6 bases). This clonotype originated in a woman aged 25-40 years with active or convalescent COVID-19. The CDR3 here is CASSRGVGTDTQYF. CDR3 in DNA: TGTGCCAGCAGCCGCGGGGTAGGCACAGATACGCAGTATTTT.